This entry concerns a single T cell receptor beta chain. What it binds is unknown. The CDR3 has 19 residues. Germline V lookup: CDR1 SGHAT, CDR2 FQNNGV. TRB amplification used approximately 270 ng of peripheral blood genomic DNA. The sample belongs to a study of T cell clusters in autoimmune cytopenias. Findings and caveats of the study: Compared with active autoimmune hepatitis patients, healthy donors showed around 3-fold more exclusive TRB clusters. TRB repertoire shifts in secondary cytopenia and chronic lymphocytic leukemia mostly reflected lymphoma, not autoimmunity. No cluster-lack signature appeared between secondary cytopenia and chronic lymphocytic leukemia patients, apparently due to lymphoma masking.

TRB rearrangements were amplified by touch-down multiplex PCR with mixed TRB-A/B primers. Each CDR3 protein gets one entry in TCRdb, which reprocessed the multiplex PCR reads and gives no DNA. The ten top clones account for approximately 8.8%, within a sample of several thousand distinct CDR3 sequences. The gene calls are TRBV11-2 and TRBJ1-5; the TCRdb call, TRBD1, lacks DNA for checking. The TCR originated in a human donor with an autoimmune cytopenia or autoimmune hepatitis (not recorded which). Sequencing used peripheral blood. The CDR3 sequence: CASSVVGTGGNYSNQPQHF.